This T cell receptor (beta chain) was sequenced during a study of T cell clusters in autoimmune cytopenias. Germline-derived CDR1 and CDR2 are SQVTM and ANQGSEA. This CDR3 has 14 residues. One tube held mixed TRB-A and TRB-B primer pools for touch-down PCR. TCRdb reprocessed the multiplex PCR reads and stores each CDR3 protein as one record, lacking DNA. The sample holds roughly 8,100 distinct CDR3 sequences. Each sample's input was 250 ng genomic DNA, 38,000 or so genome equivalents. The sequenced sample consisted of peripheral blood. The chain uses TRBV29-1 and TRBJ1-4; TCRdb indicates TRBD1, and absent DNA this call remains unverified. The receptor was derived from a human donor with an autoimmune cytopenia or autoimmune hepatitis (not recorded which). CDR3 sequence reads: CSVGDRRGEEKLFF.